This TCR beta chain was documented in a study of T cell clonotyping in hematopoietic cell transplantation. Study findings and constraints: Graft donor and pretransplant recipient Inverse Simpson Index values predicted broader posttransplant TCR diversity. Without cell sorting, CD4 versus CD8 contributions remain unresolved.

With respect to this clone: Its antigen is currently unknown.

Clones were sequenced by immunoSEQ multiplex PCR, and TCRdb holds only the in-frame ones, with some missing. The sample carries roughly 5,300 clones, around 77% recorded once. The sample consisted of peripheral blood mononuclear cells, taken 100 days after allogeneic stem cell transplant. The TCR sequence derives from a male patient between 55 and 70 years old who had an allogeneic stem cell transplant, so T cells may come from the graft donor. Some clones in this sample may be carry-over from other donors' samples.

CDR3 DNA sequence: TGTGCCAGCAGCTTAGAGGGAGCTAACTATGGCTACACCTTC. This codes for CASSLEGANYGYTF. The V call is TRBV7-9, the J call TRBJ1-2, with D hard to call. Trimming removed 1 base from V and 0 bases from J, with 6 bases in between. Per the germline V gene, CDR1 is SEHNR and CDR2 is FQNEAQ (reference sequence). The length of the CDR3 is 14 residues.